The 22 T cell receptor beta chains reported below all come from one sample, sequenced in a study of shared clonotypes between healthy human individuals. Produced via immunoSEQ multiplex PCR; TCRdb's table is partial and in-frame only. The table has more than 2,000,000 clones, approximately 90% seen once. Sequencing was done on a sample of naive CD4+ T cells sorted from blood. Specified subset: CD45RA+ positively selected. These receptors came from a man in his late teens or twenties in good health.

This chain links TRBV13 with TRBJ2-7; a possible D gene is TRBD2 (6 bases). Germline-derived CDR1 and CDR2 are PRHDT and FYEKMQ (reference sequence). The ends were cut back, 5 bases at V and 6 bases at J, with 11 bases in the middle. This CDR3 has 12 residues. The CDR3 loop is CASSDVGGEQYF. DNA for the CDR3: TGTGCCAGCAGCGACGTCGGGGGCGAGCAGTACTTC.

The J gene is TRBJ1-1, the V gene TRBV6-1, with D unclear. The ends were cut back, 6 bases at V and 2 bases at J, with 10 bases in the middle. Germline-derived CDR1 and CDR2 are MNHNS and SASEGT. CDR3 length: 13 amino acids. For the CDR3, the DNA is TGTGCCAGCAGACGGGCGTCAAACACTGAAGCTTTCTTT. This encodes CASRRASNTEAFF.

The table lists this clone with a count of one. The chain joins TRBV5-6 to TRBJ2-5, with D possibly TRBD1 on 6 matching bases. CDR1 and CDR2 from the germline V gene are SGHDT and YYEEEE. The CDR3 covers 15 residues. Trimming stripped 3 bases from V and 2 bases from J, with 14 bases between. DNA of the CDR3: TGTGCCAGCAGCTCATTAGGACAGAAACAAGAGACCCAGTACTTC. Translating gives CASSSLGQKQETQYF. Variable domain in full (rest from reference TRBV5-6 and TRBJ2-5): DAGVTQSPTHLIKTRGQQVTLRCSPKSGHDTVSWYQQALGQGPQFIFQYYEEEERQRGNFPDRFSGHQFPNYSSELNVNALLLGDSALYLCASSSLGQKQETQYFGPGTRLLVL.

This chain connects TRBV10-3 to TRBJ1-2; tentatively, D is TRBD1 (5 bases). Germline lookup yields CDR1 ENHRY and CDR2 SYGVKD. Trimming shortened V by 8 bases and J by 8 bases, and 27 bases separated the two germline ends. There are 16 residues in the CDR3. CDR3 bases: TGTGCCATCGGGAGACAGCAGGCTGCCGTAAAGGGGGGCTACACCTTC. Its translation: CAIGRQQAAVKGGYTF.

J is TRBJ2-1 and V is TRBV7-9; 8 bases agree with TRBD1. In germline, CDR1 is SEHNR, CDR2 FQNEAQ (reference sequence). This CDR3 has 16 amino acids. Trimming cost V 0 bases and J 4 bases; bases outside gene matches: 5. The CDR3 reads CASSLAPGQGYNEQFF. In DNA, the CDR3 is TGTGCCAGCAGCTTAGCGCCCGGACAGGGTTACAATGAGCAGTTCTTC. Using reference TRBV7-9 and TRBJ2-1 for the parts outside the CDR3, the full variable domain is DTGVSQNPRHKITKRGQNVTFRCDPISEHNRLYWYRQTLGQGPEFLTYFQNEAQLEKSRLLSDRFSAERPKGSFSTLEIQRTEQGDSAMYLCASSLAPGQGYNEQFFGPGTRLTVL.

The V call is TRBV25-1, the J call TRBJ2-3; no clear D. The V and J ends lost 5 bases and 6 bases respectively, with 21 bases between them. CDR1 and CDR2 (germline): MGHDK, SYGVNS. The CDR3 covers 16 residues. DNA of the CDR3: TGTGCCAGCAGTACCTGGGTCACCAATCGACTCGATACGCAGTATTTT. It translates to CASSTWVTNRLDTQYF. The full variable domain, with the rest looked up from reference TRBV25-1 and TRBJ2-3, is EADIYQTPRYLVIGTGKKITLECSQTMGHDKMYWYQQDPGMELHLIHYSYGVNSTEKGDLSSESTVSRIRTEHFPLTLESARPSHTSQYLCASSTWVTNRLDTQYFGPGTRLTVL.

The chain couples TRBV5-4 to TRBJ2-3, with 14 bases identical to TRBD2. The CDR3 runs to 16 residues. CDR1 is SGHNT, CDR2 YYREEE, per germline (reference sequence). The V gene end was trimmed by 4 bases and the J gene end by 2 bases; junction bases not matched to a gene: 3. This CDR3 reads CASSLGLAGATDTQYF. DNA for the CDR3: TGTGCCAGCAGCCTGGGACTAGCGGGGGCCACAGATACGCAGTATTTT. The full variable domain, rest sourced from reference TRBV5-4 and TRBJ2-3, is ETGVTQSPTHLIKTRGQQVTLRCSSQSGHNTVSWYQQALGQGPQFIFQYYREEENGRGNFPPRFSGLQFPNYSSELNVNALELDDSALYLCASSLGLAGATDTQYFGPGTRLTVL.

The rearrangement links TRBV10-3 to TRBJ1-1; no reliable D call. CDR1 ENHRY and CDR2 SYGVKD come from the germline V gene. The CDR3 consists of 14 residues. The V gene lost 11 bases and the J gene lost 0 bases, with 16 bases spanning the gap. The CDR3 region has the DNA TGTGCCGCCGCAACGGATACTATGAACACTGAAGCTTTCTTT. Protein: CAAATDTMNTEAFF.

The V call is TRBV28, the J call TRBJ1-5; D is perhaps TRBD1 (5 bases). The CDR3 loop spans 15 amino acids. The V gene lost 3 bases and the J gene lost 2 bases, with 11 bases spanning the gap. Germline V CDR1 and CDR2: MDHEN, SYDVKM. DNA for the CDR3: TGTGCCAGCAGTTTTGCGTGGGGGGGCAATCAGCCCCAGCATTTT. Amino acid sequence: CASSFAWGGNQPQHF.

The rearrangement links TRBV5-1 to TRBJ2-7; 9 nucleotides agree with TRBD1. With 1 base clipped from V and 0 bases from J, the junction kept 5 bases outside the gene matches. The CDR3 extends over 16 amino acids. Germline CDR1 SGHRS, CDR2 YFSETQ. CDR3 sequence reads: CASSLPGTGNSYEQYF. CDR3 sequence (DNA): TGCGCCAGCAGCTTGCCTGGGACAGGGAACTCCTACGAGCAGTACTTC.

A word on this clone: Other DNA sequences in this specimen translate into the identical CDR3. V gene TRBV5-1 combines with J gene TRBJ2-2; D unresolved. The V end lost 0 bases, the J end lost 2 bases, and 5 bases lay between the germline ends. CDR3 length equals 14 residues. Germline loops: CDR1 SGHRS, CDR2 YFSETQ. CDR3 in DNA: TGCGCCAGCAGCTTGGGGCACAACACCGGGGAGCTGTTTTTT. As protein: CASSLGHNTGELFF.

The chain links TRBV7-8 to TRBJ2-5, with D possibly called TRBD1 or TRBD2 (5 bases each). Trimming removed 5 bases at V and 5 bases at J, with 9 bases between. Germline CDR1 SGHVS, CDR2 FQNEAQ. The CDR3 has 12 amino acids. The CDR3, as DNA: TGTGCCAGCAGCCCCGGGACCGAGACCCAGTACTTC. It translates to CASSPGTETQYF.

V gene TRBV11-2 combines with J gene TRBJ2-7; D uncertain. Looked up from germline, CDR1 is SGHAT and CDR2 is FQNNGV. V was trimmed by 0 bases and J by 2 bases, leaving 8 bases between them. CDR3 size: 14 residues. The CDR3: CASSLDLPTYEQYF. The CDR3 nucleotides are TGTGCCAGCAGCTTAGATCTCCCAACCTACGAGCAGTACTTC. Using reference TRBV11-2 and TRBJ2-7 for the parts outside the CDR3, the full variable domain is EAGVAQSPRYKIIEKRQSVAFWCNPISGHATLYWYQQILGQGPKLLIQFQNNGVVDDSQLPKDRFSAERLKGVDSTLKIQPAKLEDSAVYLCASSLDLPTYEQYFGPGTRLTVT.

On this clone itself: Other DNA sequences within the sample encode an identical CDR3. This chain links TRBV29-1 with TRBJ2-3; D not certain. The CDR3 is 12 residues long. V was pared by 5 bases and J by 0 bases, with 6 bases between. Germline loops: CDR1 SQVTM, CDR2 ANQGSEA. CDR3 amino acids: CSVRQSTDTQYF. The CDR3 nucleotides read TGCAGCGTTCGGCAAAGCACAGATACGCAGTATTTT.

The gene calls are TRBV15 and TRBJ2-1; no definite D call. Deletions cut 3 bases from V and 4 bases from J, with 13 bases between. Germline loops: CDR1 LNHNV, CDR2 YYDKDF (reference sequence). The CDR3 covers 15 residues. The CDR3 DNA reads TGTGCCACCAGCAGGGGCCAAAACCCTTACAATGAGCAGTTCTTC. Its translation: CATSRGQNPYNEQFF.

V is TRBV5-1 and J is TRBJ2-2, with D possibly TRBD2 on 5 matching bases. V lost 0 bases and J lost 7, with 16 bases in between. Germline V gene data show CDR1 as SGHRS and CDR2 as YFSETQ. CDR3 length: 16 amino acids. CDR3 region: CASSLGSGPAGGELFF. DNA for the CDR3: TGCGCCAGCAGCTTGGGGAGCGGACCTGCGGGCGGGGAGCTGTTTTTT. Full variable domain (outside the CDR3, taken from reference TRBV5-1 and TRBJ2-2): KAGVTQTPRYLIKTRGQQVTLSCSPISGHRSVSWYQQTPGQGLQFLFEYFSETQRNKGNFPGRFSGRQFSNSRSEMNVSTLELGDSALYLCASSLGSGPAGGELFFGEGSRLTVL.

The chain employs TRBV13 and TRBJ2-7, with 12 nucleotides matching TRBD2. The CDR3 is made up of 16 amino acids. The germline CDR1 and CDR2 sequences are PRHDT and FYEKMQ (reference sequence). J lost 2 bases, V lost 5 bases, and 7 bases had no gene match. The CDR3, as DNA: TGTGCCAGCAGCGAACCACTAGCGGGAGGTCCCTACGAGCAGTACTTC. Amino acid sequence: CASSEPLAGGPYEQYF.

The chain carries TRBV27 and TRBJ2-1, with TRBD1 matching over 10 bases. V was clipped by 11 bases and J by 9 bases; unmatched bases: 10. The CDR3 loop spans 13 amino acids. Germline V CDR1 and CDR2: MNHEY, SMNVEV (reference sequence). The CDR3 bases are TGTGCCGCCGGGGACAGGGGCTCGATTGAGCAGTTCTTC. Protein sequence: CAAGDRGSIEQFF.

The rearrangement joins TRBV30 to TRBJ2-7; D possibly matches TRBD1 or TRBD2 (6 bases each). The length of the CDR3 is 13 residues. Trimming shortened V by 3 bases and J by 4 bases, and 13 bases separated the two germline ends. Germline V lookup: CDR1 GTSNPN, CDR2 SVGIG (reference sequence). This chain's CDR3 is CAWSQGTEYEQYF. CDR3 DNA sequence: TGTGCCTGGAGCCAGGGGACTGAATACGAGCAGTACTTC. Using reference TRBV30 and TRBJ2-7 for the parts outside the CDR3, the full variable domain is SQTIHQWPATLVQPVGSPLSLECTVEGTSNPNLYWYRQAAGRGLQLLFYSVGIGQISSEVPQNLSASRPQDRQFILSSKKLLLSDSGFYLCAWSQGTEYEQYFGPGTRLTVT.

This chain connects TRBV6-1 to TRBJ2-7; 9 bases fit TRBD1. With V trimmed by 6 bases and J by 1 base, 7 bases remained unmatched. The CDR3 covers 15 residues. The germline V gene has CDR1 MNHNS and CDR2 SASEGT. The CDR3 coding sequence is TGTGCCAGCAGATTCTTGGGACAGGGATCCTACGAGCAGTACTTC. Protein product: CASRFLGQGSYEQYF.

The rearrangement uses TRBV6-6 and TRBJ1-6, with D possibly being TRBD1 (5 bases). CDR1 is MNHNY and CDR2 is SVGAGI in the germline V gene (reference sequence). The CDR3 has 14 residues. Trimming cost V 2 bases and J 7 bases, with 9 bases left between them. CDR3 sequence: CASSYTGGNSPLHF. In DNA form, the CDR3 reads TGTGCCAGCAGTTACACCGGGGGGAATTCACCCCTCCACTTT.

The chain employs TRBV4-3 and TRBJ1-6, with 11 bases fitting TRBD1. Germline CDR1 and CDR2: LGHNA and YSLEER. There are 15 residues in the CDR3. V gave up 1 base and J gave up 7 bases; unmatched junction bases: 0. This chain's CDR3 is CASSQGDRGNSPLHF. CDR3 coding DNA: TGCGCCAGCAGCCAAGGGGACAGGGGGAATTCACCCCTCCACTTT.